These 23 T cell receptor beta chains were sequenced from one sample in a study of cytomegalovirus exposure and HLA in healthy donors. PCR primers comprised 60 Vbeta and 13 Jbeta primers. Sequencing used immunoSEQ multiplex PCR; TCRdb keeps in-frame clones, though not all of them. This sample has approximately 150,000 clones, with approximately 60% found just once. The sample comprised PBMCs. These TCRs come from a woman aged 55-75 years in good health and CMV-seropositive.

This clone was found once. This chain connects TRBV28 to TRBJ1-1; 7 bases align to TRBD1. The CDR3 spans 15 residues. Trimming took 6 bases from V and 3 from J; bases not matched to a gene: 10. CDR1 MDHEN and CDR2 SYDVKM come from the germline V gene. The CDR3 bases are TGTGCCAGCAGGAGAGGGGGCGAAGGGGACACTGAAGCTTTCTTT. Amino acids: CASRRGGEGDTEAFF.

In this sample, this clone turned up a few times. This chain links TRBV4-1 with TRBJ1-3, with 7 bases lining up with TRBD1. CDR1 and CDR2 from the germline V gene are MGHRA and YSYEKL. V lost 0 bases and J lost 4; bases outside the gene matches: 6. The CDR3 is 16 residues long. The CDR3 loop is CASSQDDIGGGNTIYF. In DNA form, the CDR3 reads TGCGCCAGCAGCCAAGATGATATAGGGGGCGGAAACACCATATATTTT.

This rearrangement joins TRBV4-1 to TRBJ1-2, with 9 bases lining up with TRBD1. Trimming took 1 base from V and 4 from J; bases not matched to a gene: 4. The CDR3 totals 15 residues. Germline CDR1 reads MGHRA; CDR2 reads YSYEKL. The CDR3, as DNA: TGCGCCAGCAGCCAAGGGGGACAGGGAGGCTATGGCTACACCTTC. This sequence encodes CASSQGGQGGYGYTF.

V and J are TRBV4-1 and TRBJ2-7; 7 bases are shared with TRBD1. Germline V gene sequence: CDR1 MGHRA, CDR2 YSYEKL. The CDR3 loop spans 14 amino acids. Trimming at V came to 2 bases and at J to 4 bases, leaving 5 bases not matched to a gene. The CDR3 bases are TGCGCCAGCAGCCAATCGACAGGGCCATACGAGCAGTACTTC. It encodes CASSQSTGPYEQYF.

The CDR3 here is CASRDRGRGTGELFF. CDR3 DNA sequence: TGTGCCAGCAGGGACAGGGGGCGCGGCACCGGGGAGCTGTTTTTT. V and J are TRBV6-1 and TRBJ2-2, with 11 bases that match TRBD1. Germline lookup yields CDR1 MNHNS and CDR2 SASEGT. This CDR3 spans 15 amino acids. V lost 6 bases to trimming and J lost 4 bases; unmatched junction nucleotides: 4.

As to this clone: Compared with germline, one end of the junction differs, possibly owing to a read error. The chain joins TRBV5-8 to TRBJ1-1, with D perhaps TRBD1 (6 bases). Germline V gene lookup returns CDR1 SGHTS and CDR2 YDEGEE. The CDR3 is 12 amino acids. The CDR3 coding sequence is TGTGCCAGCAGCTTGGGGGGGCCGACAGGTTCCTTT. This encodes CASSLGGPTGSF.

This clone has more than one count but fewer than ten. This chain links TRBV6-5 with TRBJ1-2; no firm D call. The CDR3 is made up of 16 amino acids. V gave up 2 bases and J gave up 8 bases, with 21 bases separating them. CDR1 MNHEY and CDR2 SVGAGI come from the germline V gene. CDR3 region: CASSYPGEGDERGYTF. DNA of the CDR3: TGTGCCAGCAGTTACCCGGGAGAGGGAGATGAGAGAGGCTACACCTTC.

The chain couples TRBV5-1 to TRBJ1-3; D unclear. Trimming stripped 4 bases from V and 4 bases from J, with 12 bases between. Germline CDR1 reads SGHRS; CDR2 reads YFSETQ. The length of the CDR3 is 14 residues. Written as DNA, the CDR3 is TGCGCCAGCAGCGGGCCCGGGGTGGGAAACACCATATATTTT. Translation gives CASSGPGVGNTIYF.

The chain couples TRBV6-6 to TRBJ1-2; D is possibly TRBD1 (6 bases). The germline V gene has CDR1 MNHNY and CDR2 SVGAGI (reference sequence). The CDR3 runs to 14 residues. Trimming removed 5 bases from V and 0 bases from J, with 10 bases in between. For the CDR3, the DNA is TGTGCCAGCAGTGAGGACAGCTCTAACTATGGCTACACCTTC. Its protein product is CASSEDSSNYGYTF.

This chain links TRBV6-6 with TRBJ2-1, with unresolved D. The CDR3 sequence is 13 residues long. V lost 4 bases to trimming and J lost 8 bases, with 12 bases between them. Per germline, CDR1 MNHNY and CDR2 SVGAGI (reference sequence). In DNA form, the CDR3 reads TGTGCCAGCAGTTCTCGTAGCTTCGATGAGCAGTTCTTC. This gives the protein CASSSRSFDEQFF.

V usage is TRBV28 and J usage is TRBJ2-7; D may be TRBD2 (6 bases). The CDR3 spans 13 residues. From germline, CDR1 is MDHEN and CDR2 SYDVKM. V was shortened by 10 bases and J by 6 bases, with 19 bases between the two germline ends. CDR3 in DNA: TGTGCCACCACACCCTTGAGGGAGGTCGAGCAGTACTTC. Its translation: CATTPLREVEQYF.

This clone was seen a few times. The chain has TRBV7-8 and TRBJ2-2, with a tentative D call TRBD2 (5 bases). V was trimmed by 6 bases and J by 3 bases, leaving 17 bases between them. In germline, CDR1 is SGHVS, CDR2 FQNEAQ. The CDR3 has 16 amino acids. This CDR3 is CASSPLLGPDTGELFF. Here the CDR3 DNA reads TGTGCCAGCAGTCCCCTACTAGGACCGGACACCGGGGAGCTGTTTTTT. Based on the CDR3 plus reference TRBV7-8 and TRBJ2-2, the full variable domain is GAGVSQSPRYKVAKRGQDVALRCDPISGHVSLFWYQQALGQGPEFLTYFQNEAQLDKSGLPSDRFFAERPEGSVSTLKIQRTQQEDSAVYLCASSPLLGPDTGELFFGEGSRLTVL.

This rearrangement joins TRBV2 to TRBJ1-1; 7 nucleotides match TRBD1. The CDR3 totals 13 residues. V shed 10 bases, J shed 1 base, and the junction held 6 bases outside the gene matches. Germline V gene sequence: CDR1 SNHLY, CDR2 FYNNEI. The CDR3 spells CANKEGANTEAFF. Here the CDR3 DNA reads TGTGCCAACAAAGAGGGGGCGAACACTGAAGCTTTCTTT.

The chain couples TRBV30 to TRBJ2-1; 11 bases fit TRBD2. CDR1 and CDR2 from the germline V gene are GTSNPN and SVGIG (reference sequence). The CDR3 runs 14 residues. J was trimmed by 9 bases and V by 3 bases; bases with no gene match: 7. As DNA, the CDR3 is TGTGCCTGGAGGTTAGCGGGAGGGCCGGGTGAGCAGTTCTTC. This sequence encodes CAWRLAGGPGEQFF.

The gene calls are TRBV4-2 and TRBJ2-3, with D unclear. The CDR3 is 15 residues long. Germline loops: CDR1 LGHNA, CDR2 YNFKEQ. Trimming left V 3 bases short and J 6 bases short, with 16 bases between. CDR3 loop: CASSQNQVGRDTQYF. The DNA for the CDR3 is TGTGCCAGCAGCCAGAATCAGGTGGGCCGGGATACGCAGTATTTT.

This chain joins TRBV5-5 and TRBJ2-2; 7 bases are shared with TRBD1. After removal of 4 bases from V and 0 bases from J, the junction contained 12 bases not matched to a gene. CDR1 and CDR2 (germline): SGHKS, YYEKEE (reference sequence). The CDR3 has 18 amino acids. CDR3: CASSLSRRTGSNTGELFF. The DNA of the CDR3 is TGTGCCAGCAGCCTGTCCCGACGGACAGGATCGAACACCGGGGAGCTGTTTTTT.

The chain recombines TRBV30 with TRBJ2-3; 9 positions match TRBD2. Germline lookup yields CDR1 GTSNPN and CDR2 SVGIG (reference sequence). The CDR3 totals 15 residues. The trim removed 0 bases at V and 2 bases at J, leaving 3 bases unmatched. As DNA, the CDR3 is TGTGCCTGGAGTGTCCTAGCGGGGCCCACAGATACGCAGTATTTT. It encodes CAWSVLAGPTDTQYF.

The chain recombines TRBV4-3 with TRBJ1-4, with 7 bases lining up with TRBD1. The V gene's germline CDR1 is LGHNA and CDR2 YSLEER. The trim removed 1 base at V and 7 bases at J, leaving 6 bases unmatched. The CDR3 is 15 amino acids. The CDR3 loop reads CASSQGQGMSEKLFF. CDR3 DNA sequence: TGCGCCAGCAGCCAAGGACAGGGTATGTCTGAAAAACTGTTTTTT.

This chain links TRBV30 with TRBJ2-7; TRBD2 might be the D (6 bases). Trimming took off 3 bases at V and 5 bases at J, with 8 bases between the two ends. Germline V gene sequence: CDR1 GTSNPN, CDR2 SVGIG (reference sequence). This CDR3 contains 11 residues. The CDR3 reads CAWRTSNEQYF. CDR3 coding DNA: TGTGCCTGGAGGACTAGTAACGAGCAGTACTTC.

This sequence joins TRBV14 and TRBJ2-7; 14 positions agree with TRBD2. The CDR3 runs to 18 residues. Germline V CDR1 and CDR2: SGHDN, FVKESK. The J segment lost 3 bases and the V segment lost 8 bases, leaving 15 bases of the junction unmatched. CDR3 coding DNA: TGTGCCAGCGCCTCCGGGACGGGACTAGCGGGGGCCTACTACGAGCAGTACTTC. Translation: CASASGTGLAGAYYEQYF.

This chain uses TRBV7-3 with TRBJ2-1, with 8 bases matching TRBD2. V was clipped by 5 bases and J by 0 bases; unmatched bases: 3. The CDR3 contains 15 residues. CDR1 and CDR2 from the germline V gene are SGHTA and FQGTGA. In nucleotides, the CDR3 is TGTGCCAGCAGCGCGAGCGGGAGCTCCTACAATGAGCAGTTCTTC. It is translated as CASSASGSSYNEQFF.

On this clone: Other DNA sequences in this sample translate to the same CDR3. The chain uses TRBV7-3 and TRBJ2-1, with D hard to call. Germline-derived CDR1 and CDR2 are SGHTA and FQGTGA. V dropped 3 bases and J dropped 8 bases, with 11 bases sitting between them. This CDR3 region has 13 residues. CDR3 amino acids: CASSFPASDEQFF. The CDR3, as DNA: TGTGCCAGCAGCTTTCCGGCCAGCGATGAGCAGTTCTTC.

This sequence joins TRBV28 and TRBJ2-1, with no clear D. Germline V CDR1 and CDR2: MDHEN, SYDVKM. Trimming shortened V by 1 base and J by 6 bases, and 4 bases separated the two germline ends. This CDR3 has 12 amino acids. CDR3 coding DNA: TGTGCCAGCAGTTTATTCCTCAATGAGCAGTTCTTC. This codes for CASSLFLNEQFF.